The clone carrying this TCR beta chain was seen a handful of times. Its antigen is unknown. The sample comes from a study of CD8 T cells in ankylosing spondylitis. Construction of TCR beta libraries was performed using quantitative 5'-RACE with molecular barcodes. Using its own MiXCR run on the 5' RACE reads, TCRdb lists one record per CDR3 protein. Of 220,000 or so distinct CDR3 sequences in the sample, roughly a tenth were seen once. Regarding the study as a whole: Typical of ankylosing spondylitis blood, it appeared, was a TCR beta motif of fewer than 10 highly homologous variants. Disease-linked clones proved CD8+ and comparatively uncommon in peripheral blood. Matched ankylosing spondylitis synovial fluid reportedly contained a significantly enriched population of disease-linked clones.

The material sequenced was blood, either unsorted or a sorted T cell fraction (not recorded which). This TCR derives from a male donor with ankylosing spondylitis or in good health (not recorded which).

The chain's CDR3 is CSARDGGGSNTIYF. CDR3 in DNA: TGCAGTGCTAGAGATGGCGGGGGGAGCAACACCATATATTTT. V is TRBV20-1 and J is TRBJ1-3, with TRBD1 as a possible D gene (5 bases). The CDR3 loop spans 14 amino acids. The germline V gene encodes CDR1 DFQATT and CDR2 SNEGSKA (reference sequence). Trimming removed 0 bases from V and 7 bases from J, with 13 bases in between.